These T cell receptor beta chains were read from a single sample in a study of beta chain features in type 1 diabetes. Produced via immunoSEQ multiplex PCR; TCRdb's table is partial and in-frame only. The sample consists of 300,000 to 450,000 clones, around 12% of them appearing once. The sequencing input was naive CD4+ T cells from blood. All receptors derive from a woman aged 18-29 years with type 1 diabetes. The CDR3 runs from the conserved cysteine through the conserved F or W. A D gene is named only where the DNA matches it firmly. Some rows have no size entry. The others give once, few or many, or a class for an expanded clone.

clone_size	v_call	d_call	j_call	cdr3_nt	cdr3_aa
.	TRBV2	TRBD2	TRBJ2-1	TGTGCCAGCAGTGACTGGGGACTAGGTAACAATGAGCAGTTCTTC	CASSDWGLGNNEQFF
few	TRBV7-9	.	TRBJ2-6	TGTGCCAGCAGCTTTCTCTGGGAGACTGGGGCCAACGTCCTGACTTTC	CASSFLWETGANVLTF
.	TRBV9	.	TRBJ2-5	TGTGCCAGCAGCGAGCGCGCCCCAAAAGGAGAGACCCAGTACTTC	CASSERAPKGETQYF
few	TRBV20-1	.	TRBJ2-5	TGCAGTGCTGCGCAGGGTGGGCCCCAGTACTTC	CSAAQGGPQYF
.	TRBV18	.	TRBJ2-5	TGTGCCAGCTCACCAATTCAGGGGGAGACCCAGTACTTC	CASSPIQGETQYF
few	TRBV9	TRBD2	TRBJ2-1	TGTGCCAGCAGTCCAAGCGGGGGAGTCACCAATGAGCAGTTCTTC	CASSPSGGVTNEQFF
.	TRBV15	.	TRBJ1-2	TGTGCCACCAGCAGAGTAGAGTATGGCTACACCTTC	CATSRVEYGYTF
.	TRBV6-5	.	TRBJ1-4	TGTGCCAGCAGTTACGGGGGCCTTAATGAAAAACTGTTTTTT	CASSYGGLNEKLFF
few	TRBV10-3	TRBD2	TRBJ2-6	TGTGCCATCGAAAGGCAGTCGGGGGGCTCTGGGGCCAACGTCCTGACTTTC	CAIERQSGGSGANVLTF
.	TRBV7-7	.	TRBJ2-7	TGTGCTAGCAGCCCCGATCCCACCGGGGAGCAGTACTTC	CASSPDPTGEQYF
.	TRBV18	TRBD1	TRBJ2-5	TGTGCCAGCTCACCGGGACAGGTCGAGACCCAGTACTTC	CASSPGQVETQYF